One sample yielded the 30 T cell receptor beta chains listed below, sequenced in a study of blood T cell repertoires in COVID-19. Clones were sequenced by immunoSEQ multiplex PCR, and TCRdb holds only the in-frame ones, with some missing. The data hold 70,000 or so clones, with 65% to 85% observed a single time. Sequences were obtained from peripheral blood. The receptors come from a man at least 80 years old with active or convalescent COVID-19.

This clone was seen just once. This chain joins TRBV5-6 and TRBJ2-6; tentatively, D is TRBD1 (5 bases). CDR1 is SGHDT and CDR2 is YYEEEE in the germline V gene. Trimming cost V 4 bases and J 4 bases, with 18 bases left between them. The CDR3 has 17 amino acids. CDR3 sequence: CASSPLAGARGANVLTF. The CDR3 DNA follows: TGTGCCAGCAGCCCCCTTGCTGGGGCGCGGGGGGCCAACGTCCTGACTTTC.

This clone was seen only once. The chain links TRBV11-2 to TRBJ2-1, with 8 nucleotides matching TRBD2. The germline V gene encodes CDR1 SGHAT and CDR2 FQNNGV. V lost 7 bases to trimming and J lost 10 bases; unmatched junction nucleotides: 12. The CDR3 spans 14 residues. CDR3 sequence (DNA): TGTGCCAGCACGCGGCAGCGGGGGAAGCGGGAGCAGTTCTTC. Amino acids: CASTRQRGKREQFF.

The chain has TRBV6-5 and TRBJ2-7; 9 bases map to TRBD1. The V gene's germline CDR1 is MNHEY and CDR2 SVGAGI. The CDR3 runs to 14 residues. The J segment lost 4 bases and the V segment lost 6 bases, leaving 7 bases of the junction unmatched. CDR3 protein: CASSRTGVVYEQYF. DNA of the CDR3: TGTGCCAGCAGCCGGACAGGGGTAGTTTACGAGCAGTACTTC.

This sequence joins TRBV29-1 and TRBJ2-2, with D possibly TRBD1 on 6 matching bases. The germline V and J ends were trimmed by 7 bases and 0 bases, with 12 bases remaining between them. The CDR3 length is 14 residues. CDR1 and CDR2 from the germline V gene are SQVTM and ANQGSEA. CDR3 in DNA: TGCAGCGCCGGGGACATCCCGAACACCGGGGAGCTGTTTTTT. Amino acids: CSAGDIPNTGELFF.

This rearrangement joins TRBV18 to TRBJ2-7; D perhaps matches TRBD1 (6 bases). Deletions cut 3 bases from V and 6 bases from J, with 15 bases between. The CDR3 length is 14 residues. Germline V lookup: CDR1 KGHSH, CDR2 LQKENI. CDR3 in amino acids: CASSPLQGLGEQYF. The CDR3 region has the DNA TGTGCCAGCTCACCGCTCCAGGGGCTAGGCGAGCAGTACTTC.

The CDR3 spells CASSVASGSFLDTQYF. In nucleotides, the CDR3 is TGTGCCAGCAGCGTGGCTAGCGGGAGTTTTCTAGATACGCAGTATTTT. The chain employs TRBV9 and TRBJ2-3, with 10 nucleotides matching TRBD2. Germline CDR1 SGDLS, CDR2 YYNGEE. The CDR3 is 16 amino acids. After removal of 2 bases from V and 5 bases from J, the junction contained 8 bases not matched to a gene.

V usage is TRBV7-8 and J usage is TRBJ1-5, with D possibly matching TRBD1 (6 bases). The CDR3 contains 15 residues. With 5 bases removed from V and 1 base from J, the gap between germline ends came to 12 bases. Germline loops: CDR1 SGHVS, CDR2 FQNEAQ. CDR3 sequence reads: CASSRHRVSNQPQHF. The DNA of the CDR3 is TGTGCCAGCAGCCGTCACAGGGTAAGCAATCAGCCCCAGCATTTT.

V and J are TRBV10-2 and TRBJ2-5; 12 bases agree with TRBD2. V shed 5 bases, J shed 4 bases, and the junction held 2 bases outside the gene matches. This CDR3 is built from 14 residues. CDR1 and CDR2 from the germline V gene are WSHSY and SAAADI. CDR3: CASSSSGRGETQYF. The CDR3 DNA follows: TGCGCCAGCAGTTCTAGCGGGAGGGGAGAGACCCAGTACTTC.

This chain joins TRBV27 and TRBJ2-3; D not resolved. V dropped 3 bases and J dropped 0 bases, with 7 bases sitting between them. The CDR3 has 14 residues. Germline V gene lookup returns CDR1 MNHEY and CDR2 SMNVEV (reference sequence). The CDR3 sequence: CASSFYRSTDTQYF. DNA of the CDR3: TGTGCCAGCAGTTTTTATCGGAGCACAGATACGCAGTATTTT.

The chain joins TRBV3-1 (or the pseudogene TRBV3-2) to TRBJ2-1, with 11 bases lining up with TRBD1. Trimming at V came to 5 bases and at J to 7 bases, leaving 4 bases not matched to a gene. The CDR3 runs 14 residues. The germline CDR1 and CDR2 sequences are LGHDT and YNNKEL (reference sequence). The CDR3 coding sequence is TGTGCCAGCAGCATAGGACAGGGGGCGAATGAGCAGTTCTTC. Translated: CASSIGQGANEQFF.

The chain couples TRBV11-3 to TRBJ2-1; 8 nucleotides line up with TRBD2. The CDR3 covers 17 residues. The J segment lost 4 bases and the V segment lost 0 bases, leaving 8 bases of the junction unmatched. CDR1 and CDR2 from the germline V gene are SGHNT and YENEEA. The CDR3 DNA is TGTGCCAGCAGCTTAGACGGACTAGCTGGTCGGTACAATGAGCAGTTCTTC. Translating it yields CASSLDGLAGRYNEQFF.

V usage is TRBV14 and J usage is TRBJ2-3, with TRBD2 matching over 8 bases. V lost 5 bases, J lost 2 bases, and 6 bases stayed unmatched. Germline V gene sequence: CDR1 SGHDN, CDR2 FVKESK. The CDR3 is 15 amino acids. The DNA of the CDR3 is TGTGCCAGCAGCTTGAGCGGGAGACTCACAGATACGCAGTATTTT. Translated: CASSLSGRLTDTQYF.

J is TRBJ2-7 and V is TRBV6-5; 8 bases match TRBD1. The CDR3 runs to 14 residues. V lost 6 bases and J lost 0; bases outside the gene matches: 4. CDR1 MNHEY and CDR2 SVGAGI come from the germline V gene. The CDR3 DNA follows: TGTGCCAGCAGCAACACAGGGGGCTCCTACGAGCAGTACTTC. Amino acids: CASSNTGGSYEQYF.

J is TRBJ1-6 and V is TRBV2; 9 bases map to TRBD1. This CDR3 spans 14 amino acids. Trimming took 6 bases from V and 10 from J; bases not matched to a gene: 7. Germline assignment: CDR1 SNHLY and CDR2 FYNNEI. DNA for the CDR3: TGTGCCAGCAGCAAGGACAGGGGTCCCTCACCCCTCCACTTT. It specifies CASSKDRGPSPLHF.

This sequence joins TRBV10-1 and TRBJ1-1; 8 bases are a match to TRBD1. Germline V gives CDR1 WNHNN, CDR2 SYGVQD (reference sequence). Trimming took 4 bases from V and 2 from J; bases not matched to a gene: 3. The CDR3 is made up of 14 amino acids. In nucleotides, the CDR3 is TGCGCCAGCAGTGGACAGGGGTATAACACTGAAGCTTTCTTT. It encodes CASSGQGYNTEAFF.

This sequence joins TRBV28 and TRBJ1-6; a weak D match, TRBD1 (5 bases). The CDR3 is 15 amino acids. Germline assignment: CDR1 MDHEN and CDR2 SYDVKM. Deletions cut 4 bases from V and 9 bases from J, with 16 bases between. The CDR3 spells CASSSVEGLRSPLHF. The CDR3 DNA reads TGTGCCAGCAGTTCTGTTGAGGGACTTCGTTCACCCCTCCACTTT.

The DNA of the CDR3 is TGCGCCAGTGCTAGGACACTGAATGAAAAACTGTTTTTT. This encodes CASARTLNEKLFF. The chain recombines TRBV5-1 with TRBJ1-4, with D maybe TRBD1 (5 bases). With 8 bases removed from V and 5 bases from J, the gap between germline ends came to 13 bases. From germline, CDR1 is SGHRS and CDR2 YFSETQ. The CDR3 loop spans 13 amino acids.

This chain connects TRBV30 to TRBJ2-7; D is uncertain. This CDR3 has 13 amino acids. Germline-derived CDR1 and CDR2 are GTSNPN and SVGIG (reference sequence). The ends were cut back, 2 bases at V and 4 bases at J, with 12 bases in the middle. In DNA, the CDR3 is TGTGCCTGGAGTCGGCGGATTGGGTACGAGCAGTACTTC. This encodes CAWSRRIGYEQYF. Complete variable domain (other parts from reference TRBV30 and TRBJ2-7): SQTIHQWPATLVQPVGSPLSLECTVEGTSNPNLYWYRQAAGRGLQLLFYSVGIGQISSEVPQNLSASRPQDRQFILSSKKLLLSDSGFYLCAWSRRIGYEQYFGPGTRLTVT.

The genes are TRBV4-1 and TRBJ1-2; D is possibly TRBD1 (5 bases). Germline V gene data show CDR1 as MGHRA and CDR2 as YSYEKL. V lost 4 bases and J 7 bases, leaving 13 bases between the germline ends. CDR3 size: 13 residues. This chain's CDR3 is CASSPYGAIGYTF. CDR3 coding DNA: TGCGCCAGCAGCCCATATGGGGCAATTGGCTACACCTTC.

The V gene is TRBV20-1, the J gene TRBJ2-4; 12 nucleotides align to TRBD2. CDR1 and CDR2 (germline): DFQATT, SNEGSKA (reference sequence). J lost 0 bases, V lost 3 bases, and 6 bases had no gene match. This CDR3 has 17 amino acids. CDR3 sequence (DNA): TGCAGTGCTAGTCGGGGACTAGCGGGTCTAGCCAAAAACATTCAGTACTTC. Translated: CSASRGLAGLAKNIQYF.

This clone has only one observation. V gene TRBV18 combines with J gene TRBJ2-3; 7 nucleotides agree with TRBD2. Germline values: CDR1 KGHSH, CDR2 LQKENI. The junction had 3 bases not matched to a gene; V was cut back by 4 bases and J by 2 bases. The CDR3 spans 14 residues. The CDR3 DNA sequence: TGTGCCAGCTCACGGACTAGTGCCACAGATACGCAGTATTTT. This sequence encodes CASSRTSATDTQYF.

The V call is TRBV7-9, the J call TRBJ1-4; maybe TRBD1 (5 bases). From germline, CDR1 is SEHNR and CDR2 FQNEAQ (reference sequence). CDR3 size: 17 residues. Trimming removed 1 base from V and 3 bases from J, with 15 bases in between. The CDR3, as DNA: TGTGCCAGCAGCTTAGGGGTTGGCGGGGCTTCTAATGAAAAACTGTTTTTT. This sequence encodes CASSLGVGGASNEKLFF.

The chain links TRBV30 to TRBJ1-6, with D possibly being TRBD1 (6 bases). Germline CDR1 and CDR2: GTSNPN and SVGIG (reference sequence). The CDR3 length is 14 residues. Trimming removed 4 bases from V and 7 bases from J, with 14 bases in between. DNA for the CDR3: TGTGCCTGGAAGACGGACAGTTTAAATTCACCCCTCCACTTT. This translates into CAWKTDSLNSPLHF.

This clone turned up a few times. This CDR3 is CASSPPPGVHFAYTEAFF. For the CDR3, the DNA is TGTGCCAGCAGTCCACCGCCCGGGGTGCACTTTGCGTACACTGAAGCTTTCTTT. The rearrangement links TRBV28 to TRBJ1-1; D remains unclear. The CDR3 spans 18 residues. V was trimmed by 5 bases and J by 3 bases, leaving 25 bases between them. Germline CDR1 and CDR2: MDHEN and SYDVKM.

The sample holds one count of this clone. CDR3 in amino acids: CASSTAGTGGTQYF. The CDR3 DNA follows: TGTGCCAGCAGTACGGCGGGGACGGGGGGTACGCAGTATTTT. The chain recombines TRBV6-5 with TRBJ2-3; TRBD2 aligns across 7 bases. With V trimmed by 5 bases and J by 8 bases, 10 bases remained unmatched. The CDR3 spans 14 residues. CDR1 and CDR2 from the germline V gene are MNHEY and SVGAGI.

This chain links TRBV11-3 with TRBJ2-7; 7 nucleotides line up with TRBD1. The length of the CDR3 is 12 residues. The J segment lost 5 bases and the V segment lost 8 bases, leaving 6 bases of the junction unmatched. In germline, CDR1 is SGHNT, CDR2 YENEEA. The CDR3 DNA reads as TGTGCCAGCGTCGGCAGGGGGAACGAGCAGTACTTC. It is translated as CASVGRGNEQYF.

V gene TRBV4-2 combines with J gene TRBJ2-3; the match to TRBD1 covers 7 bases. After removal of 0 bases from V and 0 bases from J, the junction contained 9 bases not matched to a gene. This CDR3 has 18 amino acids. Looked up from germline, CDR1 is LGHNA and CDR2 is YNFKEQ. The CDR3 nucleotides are TGTGCCAGCAGCCAAGATTTGGGAGACAGGGTAAGCACAGATACGCAGTATTTT. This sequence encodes CASSQDLGDRVSTDTQYF.

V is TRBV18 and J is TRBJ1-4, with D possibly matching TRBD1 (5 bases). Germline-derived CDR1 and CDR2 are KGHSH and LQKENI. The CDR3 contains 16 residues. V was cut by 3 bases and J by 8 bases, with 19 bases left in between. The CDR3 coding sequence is TGTGCCAGCTCACCGACGGACCACCGGAGGGGAGAAAAACTGTTTTTT. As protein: CASSPTDHRRGEKLFF.

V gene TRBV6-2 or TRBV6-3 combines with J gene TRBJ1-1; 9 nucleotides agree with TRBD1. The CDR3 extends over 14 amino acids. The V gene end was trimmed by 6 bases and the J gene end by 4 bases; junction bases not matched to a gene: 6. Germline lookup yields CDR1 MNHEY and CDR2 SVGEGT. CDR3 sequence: CASSRQGGLTEAFF. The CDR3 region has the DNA TGTGCCAGCAGCCGACAGGGGGGTCTCACTGAAGCTTTCTTT.

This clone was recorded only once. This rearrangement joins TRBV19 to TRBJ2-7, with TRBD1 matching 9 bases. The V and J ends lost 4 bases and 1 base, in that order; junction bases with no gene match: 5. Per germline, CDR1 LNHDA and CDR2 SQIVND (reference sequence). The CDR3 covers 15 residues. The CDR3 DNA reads TGTGCCAGTAGTAGGGACAGGGCACTTTCCTACGAGCAGTACTTC. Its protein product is CASSRDRALSYEQYF.